The T cell receptor beta chain described here comes from a study of molecular identifiers for immune sequencing clone quantification. Regarding the study as a whole: Clone sizes could be underestimated for highly expanded clones when identical TCR molecules share a barcode. Whereas naive cells kept under 1% of molecules in clones above 20 RNA copies, such clones held over 99% in effectors.

The V gene's germline CDR1 is ENHRY and CDR2 SYGVKD. V shed 4 bases and J shed 2 bases, with 8 bases lying between them. The CDR3 consists of 13 residues. TCRdb recomputed calls from the PCR reads with MiXCR, one row per CDR3 protein. The table has 300,000 to 350,000 distinct CDR3 sequences, about 21% seen once. This clonotype was found once. Its target is not known. Researchers sorted naive CD8 T cells as cells that were CD8+CD4-CCR7+CD45RA+. The chain has TRBV10-3 and TRBJ2-5; D ambiguous. The sample was naive CD8+ T cells from blood, with Jurkat cell RNA spiked in. Subset denoted: FACS-sorted CD8+CD4-CCR7+CD45RA+ naive T cells. The receptor was isolated from a human donor in good health. Some libraries in this study had Jurkat cell RNA spiked in. The CDR3 nucleotides read TGTGCCATCAGTGGAGGCTTACAAGAGACCCAGTACTTC. Amino acid sequence: CAISGGLQETQYF.